This TCR beta chain was profiled in a study of shared clonotypes between healthy human individuals. About the study: CD8 memory received one plate per donor, CD8 naive two, CD4 memory three and CD4 naive three.

It was at deep level that the assay was run. Method: immunoSEQ multiplex PCR; TCRdb's copy keeps in-frame clones and lacks some. In the table there are some 2,000,000 clones, 95% of which are singletons. A word on this clone: Antigen unknown.

Whole-study results and caveats: The donor pool, a small one, limited the genetic and exposure-history diversity represented.

The length of the CDR3 is 14 residues. The V gene's germline CDR1 is SGHTA and CDR2 FQGNSA. The germline V and J ends were trimmed by 4 bases and 3 bases, with 13 bases remaining between them. The TCR originated in a man aged 18 to 29 in good health. The sequenced material came from naive CD4+ T cells sorted from blood. The subset is: CD45RA+ positively selected. J is TRBJ2-7 and V is TRBV7-2; D may be TRBD1 or TRBD2 (5 bases each). The CDR3 is CASSSDWGGYEQYF. DNA for the CDR3: TGTGCCAGCAGCTCGGACTGGGGCGGCTACGAGCAGTACTTC.